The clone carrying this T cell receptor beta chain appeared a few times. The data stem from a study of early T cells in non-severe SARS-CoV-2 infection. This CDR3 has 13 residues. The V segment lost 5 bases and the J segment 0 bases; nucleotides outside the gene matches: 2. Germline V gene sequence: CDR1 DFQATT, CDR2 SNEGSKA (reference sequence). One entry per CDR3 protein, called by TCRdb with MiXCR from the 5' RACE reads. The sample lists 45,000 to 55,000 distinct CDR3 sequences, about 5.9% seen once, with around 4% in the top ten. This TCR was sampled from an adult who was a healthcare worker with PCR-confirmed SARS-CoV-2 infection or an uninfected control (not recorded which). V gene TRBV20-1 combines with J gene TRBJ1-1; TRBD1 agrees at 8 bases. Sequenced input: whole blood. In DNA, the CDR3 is TGCAGTGCTCGGGGACAGGTGAACACTGAAGCTTTCTTT. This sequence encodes CSARGQVNTEAFF.